The T cell receptor (beta chain) described here comes from a study of blood T cell repertoires in COVID-19 (dated by TCRdb to about 2020). Regarding the complete study: Collaborator samples came from the United States, Italy and Spain and covered acute and convalescent phases of COVID-19. The prospective study material was composed of cDNA or gDNA derived from T cells, B-cell-depleted T cells, or PBMCs. Deeply sampled blood TCRbeta repertoires from subjects exposed to, actively infected with, or recovered from COVID-19 were included in the dataset. The repertoires were released in a freely available public database meant as a resource for research on the immune response to SARS-CoV-2. Samples came from the ongoing ImmuneRACE study (first 160 participants) plus 1,254 subjects from 6 global collaborators. Sample metadata almost always included a de-identified subject ID, COVID-19 status, age in years and sex. Where available, HLA class I and class II types were obtained from metadata supplied by the sample provider rather than from assay-based typing. What the research found in general, with its limitations: The quantity of clinical and demographic metadata differed by source and by participant and was supplied without curation.

Each collaborating institution followed its own protocols to collect whole blood in K2EDTA tubes. Collaborator samples were shipped for TCRbeta analysis as frozen whole blood, isolated PBMCs, or DNA extracted from either sample type. Note on this clone: The antigen this receptor binds is unknown. Base qualities are not at hand, and no much larger clone is one base apart.

V is trimmed back by 4 bases and J by 13 bases, and the junction contains 5 bases that no gene match accounts for. The germline V gene (reference sequence) sets CDR1 to SEHNR and CDR2 to FQNEAQ. Its CDR3 holds 12 amino acids, cysteine through phenylalanine. Only the CDR3 DNA stays, 36 bases, in frame from base 1. TCRbeta CDR3 regions were amplified from genomic DNA by means of the immunoSEQ Assay, a bias-controlled multiplex PCR. The paper's data handling went like this. The number of nucleated cells in each sample was estimated by amplification of reference gene primers within the assay. To quantify the absolute abundance of each unique TCRbeta CDR3 rearrangement, sequence reads were collapsed and filtered. For each sample, productive Simpson clonality was calculated as the square root of Simpson's diversity index across productive rearrangements. The immuneACCESS repertoire file appears here via TCRdb, limited to in-frame rearrangements. These files lack a portion of the clones; in checked studies, under half of the deficit traces to unresolved V genes, and the cause of the others is not known. D and trimming were read from the DNA, whereas the V and J calls and clone size are those reported in that table. The sample yields around 260,000 clones; about 85% were counted once. The top ten constitute about 3.6% of the sample.

This TCR derives from a man aged 18 to 29 with active or convalescent COVID-19. The V and J segments used are TRBV7-9 and TRBJ2-2, with TRBD1 matching 8 junction bases. Sequencing used peripheral blood. In nucleotides, the sequence is TGTGCCAGCAGCTCGACAGGGGCTATGCTGTTTTTT. Its protein product is CASSSTGAMLFF.